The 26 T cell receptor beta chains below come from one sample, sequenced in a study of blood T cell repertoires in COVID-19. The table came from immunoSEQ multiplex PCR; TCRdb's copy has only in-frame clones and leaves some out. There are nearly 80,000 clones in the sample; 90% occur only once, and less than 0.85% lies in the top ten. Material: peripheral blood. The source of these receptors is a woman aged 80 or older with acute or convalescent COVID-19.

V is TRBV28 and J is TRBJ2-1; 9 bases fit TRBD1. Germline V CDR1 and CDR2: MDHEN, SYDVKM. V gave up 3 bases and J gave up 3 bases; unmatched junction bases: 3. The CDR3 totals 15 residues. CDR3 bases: TGTGCCAGCAGTTTTGACAGGGGGGGCTACAATGAGCAGTTCTTC. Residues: CASSFDRGGYNEQFF.

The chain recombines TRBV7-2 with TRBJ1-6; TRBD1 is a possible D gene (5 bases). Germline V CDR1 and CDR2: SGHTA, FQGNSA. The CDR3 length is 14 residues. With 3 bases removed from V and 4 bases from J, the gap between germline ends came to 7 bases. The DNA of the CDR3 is TGTGCCAGCAGCTTGGGGCCTTATAATTCACCCCTCCACTTT. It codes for CASSLGPYNSPLHF. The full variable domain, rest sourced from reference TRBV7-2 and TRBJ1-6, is GAGVSQSPSNKVTEKGKDVELRCDPISGHTALYWYRQSLGQGLEFLIYFQGNSAPDKSGLPSDRFSAERTGGSVSTLTIQRTQQEDSAVYLCASSLGPYNSPLHFGNGTRLTVT.

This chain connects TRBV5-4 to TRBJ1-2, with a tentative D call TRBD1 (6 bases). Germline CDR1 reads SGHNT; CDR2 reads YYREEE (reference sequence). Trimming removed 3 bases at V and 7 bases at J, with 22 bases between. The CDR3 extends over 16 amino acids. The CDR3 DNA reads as TGTGCCAGCAGCTCCTTCCCCGGGACACCCAGTAGTGGCTACACCTTC. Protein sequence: CASSSFPGTPSSGYTF.

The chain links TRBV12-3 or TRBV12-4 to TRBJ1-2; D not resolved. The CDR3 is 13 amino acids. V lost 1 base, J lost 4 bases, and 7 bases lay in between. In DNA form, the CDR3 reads TGTGCCAGCAGTTTAGGGCAGTCCTATGGCTACACCTTC. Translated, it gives CASSLGQSYGYTF.

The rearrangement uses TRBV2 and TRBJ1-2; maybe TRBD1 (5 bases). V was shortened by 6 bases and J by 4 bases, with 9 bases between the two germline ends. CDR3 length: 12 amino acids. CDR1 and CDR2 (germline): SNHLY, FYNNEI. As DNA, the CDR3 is TGTGCCAGCAGCCTTGACAGCTATGGCTACACCTTC. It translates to CASSLDSYGYTF. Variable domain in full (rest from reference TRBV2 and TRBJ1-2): EPEVTQTPSHQVTQMGQEVILRCVPISNHLYFYWYRQILGQKVEFLVSFYNNEISEKSEIFDDQFSVERPDGSNFTLKIRSTKLEDSAMYFCASSLDSYGYTFGSGTRLTVV.

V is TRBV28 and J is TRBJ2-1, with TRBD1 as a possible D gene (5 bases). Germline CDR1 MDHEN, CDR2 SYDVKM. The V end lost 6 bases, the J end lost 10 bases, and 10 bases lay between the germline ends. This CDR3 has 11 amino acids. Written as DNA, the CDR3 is TGTGCCAGCAGCCTCTACAGGGAGCAGTTCTTC. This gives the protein CASSLYREQFF.

The CDR3 nucleotides read TGTGCTAGTGGACCACAGGGATTCGGCAATCAGCCCCAGCATTTT. This translates into CASGPQGFGNQPQHF. The rearrangement links TRBV12-5 to TRBJ1-5; TRBD1 is a possible D gene (6 bases). Germline lookup yields CDR1 LGHNT and CDR2 FRNRAP. The CDR3 sequence is 15 residues long. V dropped 6 bases and J dropped 2 bases, with 14 bases sitting between them.

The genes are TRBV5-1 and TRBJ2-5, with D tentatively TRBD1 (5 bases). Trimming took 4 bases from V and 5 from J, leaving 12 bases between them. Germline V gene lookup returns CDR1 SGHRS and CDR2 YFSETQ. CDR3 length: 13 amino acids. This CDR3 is CASSPGHAETQYF. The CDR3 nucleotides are TGCGCCAGCAGCCCCGGACATGCTGAGACCCAGTACTTC. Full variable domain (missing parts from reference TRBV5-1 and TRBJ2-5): KAGVTQTPRYLIKTRGQQVTLSCSPISGHRSVSWYQQTPGQGLQFLFEYFSETQRNKGNFPGRFSGRQFSNSRSEMNVSTLELGDSALYLCASSPGHAETQYFGPGTRLLVL.

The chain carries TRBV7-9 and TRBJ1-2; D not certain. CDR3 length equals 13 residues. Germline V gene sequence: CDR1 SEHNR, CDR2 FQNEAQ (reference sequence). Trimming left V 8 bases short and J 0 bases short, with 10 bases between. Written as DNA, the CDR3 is TGTGCCAGCGGGCAAGGTGCTAACTATGGCTACACCTTC. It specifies CASGQGANYGYTF. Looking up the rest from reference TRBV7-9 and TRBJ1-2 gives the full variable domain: DTGVSQNPRHKITKRGQNVTFRCDPISEHNRLYWYRQTLGQGPEFLTYFQNEAQLEKSRLLSDRFSAERPKGSFSTLEIQRTEQGDSAMYLCASGQGANYGYTFGSGTRLTVV.

CDR3 sequence reads: CASSLVLAGGDEQFF. DNA of the CDR3: TGTGCCAGCAGCTTAGTGCTAGCGGGAGGAGATGAGCAGTTCTTC. This sequence joins TRBV13 and TRBJ2-1; TRBD2 agrees at 11 bases. V gave up 1 base and J gave up 8 bases; unmatched junction bases: 4. Germline V gene data show CDR1 as PRHDT and CDR2 as FYEKMQ (reference sequence). The CDR3 totals 15 residues.

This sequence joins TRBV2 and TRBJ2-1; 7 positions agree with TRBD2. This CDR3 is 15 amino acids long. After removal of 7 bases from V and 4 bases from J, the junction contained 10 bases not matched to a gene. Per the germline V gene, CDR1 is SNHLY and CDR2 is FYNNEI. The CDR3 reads CASTMPSGKYNEQFF. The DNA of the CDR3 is TGTGCCAGCACCATGCCCAGCGGGAAGTACAATGAGCAGTTCTTC. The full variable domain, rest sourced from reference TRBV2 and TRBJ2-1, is EPEVTQTPSHQVTQMGQEVILRCVPISNHLYFYWYRQILGQKVEFLVSFYNNEISEKSEIFDDQFSVERPDGSNFTLKIRSTKLEDSAMYFCASTMPSGKYNEQFFGPGTRLTVL.

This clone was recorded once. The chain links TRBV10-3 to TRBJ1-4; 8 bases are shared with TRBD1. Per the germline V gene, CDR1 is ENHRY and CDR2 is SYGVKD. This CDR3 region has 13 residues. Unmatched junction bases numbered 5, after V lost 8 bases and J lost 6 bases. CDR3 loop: CAIGDRRDEKLFF. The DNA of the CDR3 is TGTGCCATCGGGGACAGGCGGGATGAAAAACTGTTTTTT.

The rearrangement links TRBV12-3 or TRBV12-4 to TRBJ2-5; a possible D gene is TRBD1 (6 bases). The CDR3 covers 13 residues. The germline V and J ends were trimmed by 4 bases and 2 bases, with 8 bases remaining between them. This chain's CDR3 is CASSWGRQETQYF. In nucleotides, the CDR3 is TGTGCCAGCAGTTGGGGGCGGCAAGAGACCCAGTACTTC.

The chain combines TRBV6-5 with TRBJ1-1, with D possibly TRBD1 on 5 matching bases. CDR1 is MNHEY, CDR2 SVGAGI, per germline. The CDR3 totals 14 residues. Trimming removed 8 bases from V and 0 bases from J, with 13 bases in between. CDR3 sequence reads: CASGPTVMNTEAFF. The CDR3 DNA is TGTGCCAGCGGTCCGACAGTCATGAACACTGAAGCTTTCTTT.

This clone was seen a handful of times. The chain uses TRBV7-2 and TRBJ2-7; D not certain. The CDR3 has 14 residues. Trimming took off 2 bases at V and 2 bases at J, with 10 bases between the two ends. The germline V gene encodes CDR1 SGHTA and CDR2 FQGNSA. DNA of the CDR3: TGTGCCAGCAGCTTATTCGGGTCCACCTACGAGCAGTACTTC. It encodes CASSLFGSTYEQYF.

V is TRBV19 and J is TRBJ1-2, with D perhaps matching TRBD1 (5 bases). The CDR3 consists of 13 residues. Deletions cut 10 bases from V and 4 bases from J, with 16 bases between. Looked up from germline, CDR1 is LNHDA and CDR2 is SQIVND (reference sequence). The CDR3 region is CATPGREGYGYTF. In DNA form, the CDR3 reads TGTGCCACCCCCGGCAGGGAGGGCTATGGCTACACCTTC.

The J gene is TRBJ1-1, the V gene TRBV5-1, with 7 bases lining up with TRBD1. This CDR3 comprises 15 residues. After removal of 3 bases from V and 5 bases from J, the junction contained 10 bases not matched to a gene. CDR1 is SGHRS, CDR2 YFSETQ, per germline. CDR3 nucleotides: TGCGCCAGCAGCTCCGCAGGGGGAAGGGGAACTGAAGCTTTCTTT. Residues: CASSSAGGRGTEAFF.

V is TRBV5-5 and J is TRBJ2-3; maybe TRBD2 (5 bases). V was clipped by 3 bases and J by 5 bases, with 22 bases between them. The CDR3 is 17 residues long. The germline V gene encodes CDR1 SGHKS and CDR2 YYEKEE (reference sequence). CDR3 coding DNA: TGTGCCAGCAGCTCACAGAGTTTATTGGCGGGCCAAGATACGCAGTATTTT. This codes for CASSSQSLLAGQDTQYF.

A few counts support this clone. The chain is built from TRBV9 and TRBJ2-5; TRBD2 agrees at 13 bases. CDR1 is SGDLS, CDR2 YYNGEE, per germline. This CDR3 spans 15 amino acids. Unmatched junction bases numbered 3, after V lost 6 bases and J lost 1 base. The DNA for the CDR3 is TGTGCCAGCACCGGGACTAGCGGGGTCCAAGAGACCCAGTACTTC. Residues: CASTGTSGVQETQYF. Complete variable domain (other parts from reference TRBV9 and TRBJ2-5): DSGVTQTPKHLITATGQRVTLRCSPRSGDLSVYWYQQSLDQGLQFLIQYYNGEERAKGNILERFSAQQFPDLHSELNLSSLELGDSALYFCASTGTSGVQETQYFGPGTRLLVL.

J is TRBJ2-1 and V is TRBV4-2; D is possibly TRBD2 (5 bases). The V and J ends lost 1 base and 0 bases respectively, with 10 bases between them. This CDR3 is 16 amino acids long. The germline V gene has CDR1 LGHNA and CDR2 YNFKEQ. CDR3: CASSQVALSSYNEQFF. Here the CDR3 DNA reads TGTGCCAGCAGCCAAGTAGCGTTGAGCTCCTACAATGAGCAGTTCTTC.

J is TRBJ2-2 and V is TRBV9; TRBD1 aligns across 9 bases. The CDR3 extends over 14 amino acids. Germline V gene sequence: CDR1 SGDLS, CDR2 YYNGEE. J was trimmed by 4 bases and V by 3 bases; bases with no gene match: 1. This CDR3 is CASSAGQGTGELFF. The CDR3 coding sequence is TGTGCCAGCAGCGCGGGACAGGGCACCGGGGAGCTGTTTTTT. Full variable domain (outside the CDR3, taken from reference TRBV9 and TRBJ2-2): DSGVTQTPKHLITATGQRVTLRCSPRSGDLSVYWYQQSLDQGLQFLIQYYNGEERAKGNILERFSAQQFPDLHSELNLSSLELGDSALYFCASSAGQGTGELFFGEGSRLTVL.

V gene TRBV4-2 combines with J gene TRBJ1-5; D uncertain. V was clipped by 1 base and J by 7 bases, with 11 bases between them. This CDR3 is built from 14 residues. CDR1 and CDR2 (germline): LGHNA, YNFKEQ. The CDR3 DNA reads TGTGCCAGCAGCCAAGGGGGAGGGCCCCAGCCCCAGCATTTT. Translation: CASSQGGGPQPQHF.

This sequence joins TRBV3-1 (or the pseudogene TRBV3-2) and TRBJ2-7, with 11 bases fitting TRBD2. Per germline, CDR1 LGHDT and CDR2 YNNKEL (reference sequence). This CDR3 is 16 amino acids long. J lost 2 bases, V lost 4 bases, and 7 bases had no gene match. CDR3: CASSPLAGGGAYEQYF. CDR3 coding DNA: TGTGCCAGCAGCCCATTAGCGGGAGGGGGGGCCTACGAGCAGTACTTC.

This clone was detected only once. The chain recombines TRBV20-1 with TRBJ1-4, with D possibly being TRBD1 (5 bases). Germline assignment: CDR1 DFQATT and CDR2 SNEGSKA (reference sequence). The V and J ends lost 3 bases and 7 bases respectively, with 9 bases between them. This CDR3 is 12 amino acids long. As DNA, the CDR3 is TGCAGTGCTAGTCGTACAGGTGAAAAACTGTTTTTT. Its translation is CSASRTGEKLFF.

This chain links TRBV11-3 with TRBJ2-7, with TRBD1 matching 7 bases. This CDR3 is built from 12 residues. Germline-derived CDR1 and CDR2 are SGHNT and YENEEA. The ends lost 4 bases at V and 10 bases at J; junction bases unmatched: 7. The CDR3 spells CASSYSTGRQYF. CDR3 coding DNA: TGTGCCAGCAGCTACTCGACAGGGCGACAGTACTTC.

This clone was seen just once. CDR3 sequence: CAIQKGQGSDTQYF. In DNA, the CDR3 is TGTGCCATTCAGAAAGGACAGGGGTCAGATACGCAGTATTTT. V is TRBV6-4 and J is TRBJ2-3; 9 nucleotides match TRBD1. Germline V CDR1 and CDR2: MRHNA, SNTAGT. Trimming at V came to 10 bases and at J to 4 bases, leaving 9 bases not matched to a gene. The CDR3 runs 14 residues.